The clone carrying this TCR beta chain showed up just once. As yet, its antigen is unknown. This CDR3 region has 13 residues. The trim removed 11 bases at V and 4 bases at J, leaving 7 bases unmatched. Germline CDR1 SNHLY, CDR2 FYNNEI. Naive CD8 cells lacked CD45RO, underwent positive selection for CCR7 and left out terminally differentiated effector memory CD45RA+ cells. Once extracted for a subset, genomic DNA was divided evenly among several immunoSEQ plates. The assay was immunoSEQ multiplex PCR, and TCRdb's table has in-frame clones only and misses some. The sample records 2 million to 2.5 million clones, just under 95% being singletons. The sample comes from a study of shared clonotypes between healthy human individuals. Study-wide results and caveats: Shared across a handful of donors were roughly 5.3% of the naive CD4 clonotypes.

The chain couples TRBV2 to TRBJ1-2, with 10 bases fitting TRBD1. This receptor was taken from a young man in good health. Sequencing was done on a sample of naive CD8+ T cells sorted from blood. DNA of the CDR3: TGTGCCTACGGGACAGGGGCAATCTATGGCTACACCTTC. Its protein product is CAYGTGAIYGYTF. The full variable domain, completed using reference TRBV2 and TRBJ1-2, is EPEVTQTPSHQVTQMGQEVILRCVPISNHLYFYWYRQILGQKVEFLVSFYNNEISEKSEIFDDQFSVERPDGSNFTLKIRSTKLEDSAMYFCAYGTGAIYGYTFGSGTRLTVV.